This TCR beta chain appears in the sequencing data of a study of CD8+CD57+ T cells in acquired aplastic anemia. Overall study context: Mean yield of DNA from sorted CD4+ and CD8+ cells was approximately 3 ug. For CD4+ cells, healthy donors had an average of roughly 9.8 million reads. Overall study results and limits: Patients and controls shared 25 to 30 CD8+ CDR3 sequences. CD8+ Simpson's diversity showed no significant patient-control difference.

Germline V gene sequence: CDR1 SGDLS, CDR2 YYNGEE. This CDR3 is 15 amino acids long. The V and J ends lost 3 bases and 0 bases respectively, with 11 bases between them. TCR beta VDJ and CDR3 profiling used genomic DNA as template. A single record per CDR3 protein comes from TCRdb applying MiXCR to the reads. This sample has 100,000 to 120,000 distinct CDR3 sequences, with 40% to 65% found just once. This clonotype was observed at least ten times. Its specificity is unknown. The sequence came from a human donor in good health, serving as a control. Sequencing was performed on sorted CD4+, CD8+, or CD8+CD57+ T cells (not recorded which) from PBMCs. J is TRBJ2-3 and V is TRBV9, with D perhaps TRBD1 (6 bases). The CDR3 protein is CASSDGDTSTDTQYF. CDR3 nucleotide sequence: TGTGCCAGCAGCGACGGGGACACTAGCACAGATACGCAGTATTTT.